This TCR beta chain was sequenced in a study of blood T cells in healthy people across ages. Regarding the study as a whole: The donors' CMV status was not determined, possibly confounding changes in expanded clonotypes.

CDR3 size: 12 residues. CDR1 DFQATT and CDR2 SNEGSKA come from the germline V gene (reference sequence). Trimming cost V 4 bases and J 0 bases, with 6 bases left between them. A word on this clonotype: Its specificity is unknown.

Using a J-beta primer mix together with a sample-barcoded 5' primer, a second PCR was run for roughly 7 to 11 cycles. Via MiXCR, TCRdb re-called the 5' RACE reads, giving one row per CDR3 protein. The data contain 1,500,000 or so distinct CDR3 sequences, 45% to 70% of them seen just once; the ten biggest clones take up 6.5% to 8%. Ranging in age from roughly 6 to 90, the donors were healthy Caucasian individuals from Russia. PBMCs numbering at least 6.5 million were isolated per sample. The receptor's source is a man between 18 and 29 years old in good health. The chain combines TRBV20-1 with TRBJ2-5; D is ambiguous. Sequenced input: blood. The CDR3 here is CSATEYQETQYF. In DNA form, the CDR3 reads TGCAGTGCTACGGAGTACCAAGAGACCCAGTACTTC.